This entry concerns a single TCR beta chain. Its target is unknown. The record originates from a study of glioma-infiltrating T cells after dendritic cell vaccination. Study context: Patients had newly diagnosed or recurrent glioblastoma and received dendritic cell vaccines. Findings and caveats of the study: No direct clonality-survival link was found; a diverse polyclonal response may matter. Patients with more pretreatment TILs had longer time to progression and survival.

Measured with immunoSEQ multiplex PCR; TCRdb has only the in-frame clones, and not every one. The table includes some 100,000 clones, about four fifths detected once. Patients had residual fresh-frozen tumor tissue and more than two years of survival data. This clonotype was sampled from a human donor with glioblastoma. The sequences come from blood, collected before dendritic cell vaccination.

Here the CDR3 reads CASSRTVTNEKLFF. The CDR3 region has the DNA TGTGCCAGCAGTCGGACAGTAACTAATGAAAAACTGTTTTTT. J is TRBJ1-4 and V is TRBV2; tentative D call: TRBD1 (6 bases). Germline CDR1 is SNHLY and CDR2 is FYNNEI. The CDR3 spans 14 residues. Trimming took 5 bases from V and 1 from J, leaving 8 bases between them.